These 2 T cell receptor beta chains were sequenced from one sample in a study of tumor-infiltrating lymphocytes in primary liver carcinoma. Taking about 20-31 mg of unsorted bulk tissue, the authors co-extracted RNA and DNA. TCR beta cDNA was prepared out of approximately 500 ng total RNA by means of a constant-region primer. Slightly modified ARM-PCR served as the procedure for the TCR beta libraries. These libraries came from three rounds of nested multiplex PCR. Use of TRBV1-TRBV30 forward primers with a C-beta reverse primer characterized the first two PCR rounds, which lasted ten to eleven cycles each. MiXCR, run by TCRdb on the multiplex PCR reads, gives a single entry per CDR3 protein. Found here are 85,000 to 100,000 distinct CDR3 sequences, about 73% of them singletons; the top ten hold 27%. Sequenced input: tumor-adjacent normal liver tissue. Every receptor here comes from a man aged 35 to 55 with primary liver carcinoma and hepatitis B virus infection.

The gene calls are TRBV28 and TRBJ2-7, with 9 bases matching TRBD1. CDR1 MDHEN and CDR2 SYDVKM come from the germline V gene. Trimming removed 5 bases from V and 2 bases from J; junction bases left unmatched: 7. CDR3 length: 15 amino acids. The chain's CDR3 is CASSTNRDRAYEQYF. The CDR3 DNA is TGTGCCAGCAGTACTAACCGGGACAGGGCCTACGAGCAGTACTTC.

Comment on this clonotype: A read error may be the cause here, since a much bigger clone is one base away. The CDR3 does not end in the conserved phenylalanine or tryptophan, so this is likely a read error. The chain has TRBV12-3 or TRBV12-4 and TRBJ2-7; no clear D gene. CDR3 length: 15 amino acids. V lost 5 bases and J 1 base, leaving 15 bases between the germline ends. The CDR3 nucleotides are TGTGCCAGCAGTCCCTGGGTAGTTGAATCCTACGAGCAGTACCTC. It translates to CASSPWVVESYEQYL.